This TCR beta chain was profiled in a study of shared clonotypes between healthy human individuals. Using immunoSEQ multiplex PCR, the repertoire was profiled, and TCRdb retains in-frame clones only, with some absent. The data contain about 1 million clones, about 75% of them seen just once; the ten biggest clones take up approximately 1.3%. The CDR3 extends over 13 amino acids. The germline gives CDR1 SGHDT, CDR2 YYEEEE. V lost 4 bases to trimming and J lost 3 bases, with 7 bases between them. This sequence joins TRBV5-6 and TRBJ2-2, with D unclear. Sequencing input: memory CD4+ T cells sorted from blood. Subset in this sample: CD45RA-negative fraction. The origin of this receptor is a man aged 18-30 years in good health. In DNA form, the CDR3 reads TGTGCCAGCAGCCCCCCGTACACCGGGGAGCTGTTTTTT. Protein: CASSPPYTGELFF.